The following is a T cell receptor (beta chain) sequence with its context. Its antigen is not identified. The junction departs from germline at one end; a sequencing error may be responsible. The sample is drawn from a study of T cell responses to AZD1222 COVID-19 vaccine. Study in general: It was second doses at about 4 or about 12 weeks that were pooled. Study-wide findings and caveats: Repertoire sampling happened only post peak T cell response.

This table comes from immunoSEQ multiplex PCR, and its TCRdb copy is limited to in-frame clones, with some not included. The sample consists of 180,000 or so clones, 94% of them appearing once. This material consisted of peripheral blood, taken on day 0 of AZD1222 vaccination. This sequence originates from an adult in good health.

The chain's CDR3 is CASSPPQGRGDF. The CDR3 DNA sequence: TGTGCCAGCAGCCCGCCACAGGGGAGAGGGGACTTC. The V and J genes are TRBV5-5 and TRBJ2-7; 7 nucleotides line up with TRBD1. The CDR3 is 12 residues long. In germline, CDR1 is SGHKS, CDR2 YYEKEE (reference sequence). Drawing the rest from reference TRBV5-5 and TRBJ2-7, the complete variable domain is DAGVTQSPTHLIKTRGQQVTLRCSPISGHKSVSWYQQVLGQGPQFIFQYYEKEERGRGNFPDRFSARQFPNYSSELNVNALLLGDSALYLCASSPPQGRGDFGPGTRLTVT.